These 32 T cell receptor beta chains originate from one sample sequenced in a study of blood T cells in healthy people across ages (dated by TCRdb to 2014 to 2015). Libraries were constructed by 5' RACE. For sequencing, an Illumina HiSeq 2500 was employed. A second PCR of roughly 6 to 12 cycles was performed with a sample-barcoded 5' primer and a J-beta primer mix. TCRdb applied fastp at Q25 and MiXCR to the public reads, then kept only in-frame beta chains. Every distinct CDR3 protein forms one entry, paired with its most common genes and DNA. The sample table lists about 900,000 distinct CDR3 sequences, 60% to 80% of them with a count of one. The ten top clones hold about a quarter of the sample. Sequenced: blood. These receptor sequences come from a man aged 25 to 40 in good health.

This clonotype turned up a few times. CDR3 nucleotides: TGCAGCGTCCTAGGGGATAGCAGGGGGCGCGCGTTTGAAAAACTGTTTTTT. Protein: CSVLGDSRGRAFEKLFF. The V and J genes are TRBV29-1 and TRBJ1-4, with 8 bases fitting TRBD1. The CDR3 extends over 17 amino acids. The germline gives CDR1 SQVTM, CDR2 ANQGSEA. V lost 6 bases, J lost 7 bases, and 19 bases stayed unmatched.

This clonotype appeared a few times. This sequence joins TRBV7-3 and TRBJ2-1, with 10 bases that match TRBD2. CDR3 size: 18 residues. Germline CDR1 SGHTA, CDR2 FQGTGA. The trim removed 1 base at V and 0 bases at J, leaving 6 bases unmatched. Here the CDR3 reads CASSLKASGGTSYNEQFF. Here the CDR3 DNA reads TGTGCCAGCAGCTTAAAGGCTAGCGGGGGAACCTCCTACAATGAGCAGTTCTTC.

The chain carries TRBV20-1 and TRBJ2-5, with D unclear. V shed 0 bases and J shed 2 bases, with 7 bases lying between them. The CDR3 extends over 13 amino acids. The germline V gene encodes CDR1 DFQATT and CDR2 SNEGSKA (reference sequence). The CDR3 reads CSARDERQETQYF. The CDR3 DNA follows: TGCAGTGCTAGAGATGAGAGACAAGAGACCCAGTACTTC.

The chain carries TRBV5-5 and TRBJ2-5, with D hard to call. The J call may be in error: the DNA end matches TRBJ2-7 better. CDR1 and CDR2 from the germline V gene are SGHKS and YYEKEE (reference sequence). The CDR3 length is 14 residues. In DNA form, the CDR3 reads TGTGCCAGCAGCGTGGAAGGAGTTTATTACGAGCAGTACTTC. It yields the protein CASSVEGVYYEQYF.

The V and J genes are TRBV4-3 and TRBJ2-5; possible D gene TRBD1, 6 bases. CDR3 length: 15 amino acids. The germline V and J ends were trimmed by 2 bases and 5 bases, with 15 bases remaining between them. Germline V gene data show CDR1 as LGHNA and CDR2 as YSLEER. The DNA of the CDR3 is TGCGCCAGCAGCCAACACATCAGGGGTGGGGAGACCCAGTACTTC. Amino acid sequence: CASSQHIRGGETQYF.

The V and J genes are TRBV7-3 and TRBJ1-1; the match to TRBD1 covers 9 bases. The CDR3 has 14 amino acids. V lost 5 bases and J lost 8; bases outside the gene matches: 9. The germline CDR1 and CDR2 sequences are SGHTA and FQGTGA. The CDR3 spells CASSLQGQGKEAFF. The DNA for the CDR3 is TGTGCCAGCAGCCTGCAAGGACAGGGGAAGGAAGCTTTCTTT.

The chain employs TRBV7-2 and TRBJ1-2; D is possibly TRBD1 (6 bases). V was clipped by 4 bases and J by 0 bases, with 15 bases between them. CDR1 SGHTA and CDR2 FQGNSA come from the germline V gene. The CDR3 is made up of 16 amino acids. This chain's CDR3 is CASSWEGGIANYGYTF. CDR3 sequence (DNA): TGTGCCAGCAGCTGGGAGGGGGGGATCGCTAACTATGGCTACACCTTC.

This clonotype turned up a few times. The chain links TRBV10-3 to TRBJ1-4; D not certain. This CDR3 comprises 14 residues. Trimming took 2 bases from V and 5 from J, leaving 9 bases between them. Germline CDR1 and CDR2: ENHRY and SYGVKD. CDR3: CAISEKVGNEKLFF. The CDR3 coding sequence is TGTGCCATCAGTGAGAAGGTGGGAAATGAAAAACTGTTTTTT.

This clonotype was counted a few times. This rearrangement joins TRBV20-1 to TRBJ2-1, with 9 bases that match TRBD2. The assigned J gene may be wrong: the sequence end matches TRBJ2-7 better. From germline, CDR1 is DFQATT and CDR2 SNEGSKA (reference sequence). The CDR3 has 14 residues. The DNA for the CDR3 is TGCAGTGCTCTACATAGCGGGGGCTACAATGAGCAGTACTTC. It specifies CSALHSGGYNEQYF.

For this clonotype: No conserved phenylalanine or tryptophan ends this CDR3, so it is likely a read error. The chain combines TRBV29-1 with TRBJ2-3, with TRBD2 identical over 7 bases. V lost 1 base and J lost 0; bases outside the gene matches: 10. The germline V gene has CDR1 SQVTM and CDR2 ANQGSEA. This CDR3 spans 17 amino acids. Here the CDR3 reads CSVEVWGGVPSTDTQYL. CDR3 nucleotides: TGCAGCGTTGAAGTTTGGGGGGGAGTACCTAGCACAGATACGCAGTATCTT.

The chain links TRBV6-2 or TRBV6-3 to TRBJ2-4; tentatively, D is TRBD2 (5 bases). The DNA end is a closer match to TRBJ2-7, so the J assignment may be wrong. Germline CDR1 MNHEY, CDR2 SVGEGT. The CDR3 contains 14 residues. This CDR3 reads CASSYSTSGYEQYF. Written as DNA, the CDR3 is TGTGCCAGCAGTTACTCGACGTCGGGGTACGAGCAGTACTTC.

This clonotype was counted between two and nine times. The chain joins TRBV27 to TRBJ2-7; 8 bases line up with TRBD1. There are 14 residues in the CDR3. CDR1 is MNHEY and CDR2 is SMNVEV in the germline V gene (reference sequence). Trimming at V came to 3 bases and at J to 2 bases, leaving 3 bases not matched to a gene. The CDR3: CASSFRTGPYEQYF. DNA of the CDR3: TGTGCCAGCAGTTTCCGGACAGGGCCCTACGAGCAGTACTTC.

CDR3 sequence (DNA): TGTGCCAGCAGTTACAGCGGACGAGCGGGGTCGTACAATGAGCAGTTCTTC. This gives the protein CASSYSGRAGSYNEQFF. The gene calls are TRBV6-5 and TRBJ2-1; TRBD2 matches at 7 bases. The CDR3 totals 17 residues. V was clipped by 2 bases and J by 4 bases; unmatched bases: 11. Germline V gives CDR1 MNHEY, CDR2 SVGAGI.

The gene calls are TRBV7-2 and TRBJ1-5; D gene uncertain. This CDR3 spans 14 amino acids. The germline gives CDR1 SGHTA, CDR2 FQGNSA. The V and J ends lost 5 bases and 3 bases respectively, with 11 bases between them. The CDR3 nucleotides read TGTGCCAGCAGCATGGGCCCCCACAATCAGCCCCAGCATTTT. Its protein product is CASSMGPHNQPQHF.

The chain recombines TRBV18 with TRBJ2-3; D gene uncertain. The V gene's germline CDR1 is KGHSH and CDR2 LQKENI. Trimming took off 0 bases at V and 5 bases at J, with 6 bases between the two ends. This CDR3 spans 13 amino acids. Here the CDR3 DNA reads TGTGCCAGCTCACCACCTCCCCAAGATACGCAGTATTTT. Its protein is CASSPPPQDTQYF.

The chain carries TRBV7-2 and TRBJ2-1; 9 bases map to TRBD2. The V gene end was trimmed by 4 bases and the J gene end by 4 bases; junction bases not matched to a gene: 5. Per germline, CDR1 SGHTA and CDR2 FQGNSA. The CDR3 totals 15 residues. In nucleotides, the CDR3 is TGTGCCAGCAGCTCAGATAGCGGGGGATACAATGAGCAGTTCTTC. Translation: CASSSDSGGYNEQFF. Using reference TRBV7-2 and TRBJ2-1 for the parts outside the CDR3, the full variable domain is GAGVSQSPSNKVTEKGKDVELRCDPISGHTALYWYRQSLGQGLEFLIYFQGNSAPDKSGLPSDRFSAERTGGSVSTLTIQRTQQEDSAVYLCASSSDSGGYNEQFFGPGTRLTVL.

This clonotype appeared a few times. The rearrangement uses TRBV19 and TRBJ1-6, with D possibly matching TRBD1 (6 bases). CDR3 length: 14 amino acids. Trimming took off 7 bases at V and 7 bases at J, with 14 bases between the two ends. Germline V gene data show CDR1 as LNHDA and CDR2 as SQIVND (reference sequence). CDR3 amino acids: CASTPVRGNSPLHF. CDR3 coding DNA: TGTGCCAGTACCCCAGTGAGGGGGAATTCACCCCTCCACTTT.

The CDR3 sequence is CASSLPSGGFVNTQYF. In DNA form, the CDR3 reads TGCGCCAGCAGCTTGCCTAGCGGGGGATTCGTGAATACGCAGTATTTT. The chain couples TRBV5-1 to TRBJ2-3; 10 bases fit TRBD2. This CDR3 is 16 amino acids long. Germline-derived CDR1 and CDR2 are SGHRS and YFSETQ. Unmatched junction bases numbered 9, after V lost 1 base and J lost 7 bases. The variable domain in full, with the rest retrieved from reference TRBV5-1 and TRBJ2-3, is KAGVTQTPRYLIKTRGQQVTLSCSPISGHRSVSWYQQTPGQGLQFLFEYFSETQRNKGNFPGRFSGRQFSNSRSEMNVSTLELGDSALYLCASSLPSGGFVNTQYFGPGTRLTVL.

This clonotype was seen more than once but under ten times. The chain has TRBV7-2 and TRBJ2-5, with TRBD1 matching over 9 bases. This CDR3 has 15 amino acids. Trimming at V came to 3 bases and at J to 5 bases, leaving 7 bases not matched to a gene. From germline, CDR1 is SGHTA and CDR2 FQGNSA. The CDR3 here is CASSFGRQGGETQYF. The CDR3 region has the DNA TGTGCCAGCAGCTTCGGTAGACAGGGGGGGGAGACCCAGTACTTC.

The rearrangement joins TRBV9 to TRBJ1-2; weak D call: TRBD1 (5 bases). Trimming pared 4 bases from V and 4 bases from J, leaving 20 bases between. Germline V gene sequence: CDR1 SGDLS, CDR2 YYNGEE. The CDR3 is made up of 16 amino acids. The CDR3 region has the DNA TGTGCCAGCAGCAAAGTTCAGGGTGGGATGGGCTATGGCTACACCTTC. Translated, it gives CASSKVQGGMGYGYTF.

The V gene is TRBV20-1, the J gene TRBJ1-2; tentative D call: TRBD1 (5 bases). Germline loops: CDR1 DFQATT, CDR2 SNEGSKA (reference sequence). This CDR3 is built from 13 residues. Trimming removed 5 bases from V and 3 bases from J, with 13 bases in between. Written as DNA, the CDR3 is TGCAGTGCTCGCCCTCAAGGGGACTATGGCTACACCTTC. This sequence encodes CSARPQGDYGYTF.

Here the CDR3 DNA reads TGCAGCGTTGAAGGGGGTAGCGGGAGAGACCGCTACGAGCAGTACTTC. Translation: CSVEGGSGRDRYEQYF. This sequence joins TRBV29-1 and TRBJ2-7; 9 bases align to TRBD2. Germline V gives CDR1 SQVTM, CDR2 ANQGSEA. This CDR3 has 16 amino acids. After removal of 1 base from V and 3 bases from J, the junction contained 10 bases not matched to a gene.

The genes are TRBV7-2 and TRBJ1-2; D gene uncertain. Trimming shortened V by 5 bases and J by 8 bases, and 15 bases separated the two germline ends. The CDR3 totals 13 residues. Germline-derived CDR1 and CDR2 are SGHTA and FQGNSA. The CDR3 protein is CASSPTGEGGYTF. The CDR3 DNA reads as TGTGCCAGCAGCCCGACCGGGGAGGGAGGCTACACCTTC.

V usage is TRBV6-2 or TRBV6-3 and J usage is TRBJ2-6; 7 bases align to TRBD1. The CDR3 extends over 18 amino acids. Unmatched junction bases numbered 10, after V lost 0 bases and J lost 5 bases. Germline-derived CDR1 and CDR2 are MNHEY and SVGEGT. The CDR3 region is CASSYSRQGLARANVLTF. The CDR3 bases are TGTGCCAGCAGTTACTCGAGACAGGGCCTGGCCAGGGCCAACGTCCTGACTTTC.

The gene calls are TRBV7-9 and TRBJ2-7; possible D gene TRBD1, 6 bases. Germline CDR1 reads SEHNR; CDR2 reads FQNEAQ (reference sequence). V lost 3 bases and J 3 bases, leaving 12 bases between the germline ends. The CDR3 runs to 14 residues. CDR3: CASSFFGGGYEQYF. The CDR3 DNA sequence: TGTGCCAGCAGCTTCTTTGGGGGCGGCTACGAGCAGTACTTC.

The gene calls are TRBV6-6 and TRBJ2-1; perhaps TRBD2 as D (5 bases). The CDR3 totals 11 residues. Germline V lookup: CDR1 MNHNY, CDR2 SVGAGI (reference sequence). Trimming stripped 5 bases from V and 8 bases from J, with 7 bases between. CDR3 region: CASSEEDEQFF. In DNA form, the CDR3 reads TGTGCCAGCAGTGAGGAGGATGAGCAGTTCTTC.

This clonotype appeared once. The chain recombines TRBV20-1 with TRBJ2-3, with TRBD2 identical over 10 bases. The CDR3 loop spans 15 amino acids. Germline lookup yields CDR1 DFQATT and CDR2 SNEGSKA (reference sequence). V dropped 6 bases and J dropped 3; count of bases not matched to a gene: 9. CDR3 nucleotides: TGCAGTGCCGAGGAGACTAGCGGGCAAACAGATACGCAGTATTTT. Translated, it gives CSAEETSGQTDTQYF.

J is TRBJ2-5 and V is TRBV7-2; D might be TRBD1 or TRBD2, each matching 7 bases. This CDR3 is built from 15 residues. Germline V CDR1 and CDR2: SGHTA, FQGNSA. With 5 bases removed from V and 4 bases from J, the gap between germline ends came to 17 bases. The CDR3 here is CASSPRGGERETQYF. Written as DNA, the CDR3 is TGTGCCAGCAGCCCCAGGGGGGGGGAGAGAGAGACCCAGTACTTC.

The J gene is TRBJ1-6, the V gene TRBV20-1; 8 bases are a match to TRBD1. CDR1 DFQATT and CDR2 SNEGSKA come from the germline V gene (reference sequence). The CDR3 totals 12 residues. The junction had 7 bases not matched to a gene; V was cut back by 5 bases and J by 13 bases. The CDR3 DNA follows: TGCAGTGCTGGGGACAGGCCTTCGCCCCTCCACTTT. Its translation is CSAGDRPSPLHF.

The table lists this clonotype with a few counts. The CDR3 nucleotides are TGTGCCAGCAGTTTAGCGACAGGGGGCAACTATGGCTACACCTTC. Its translation is CASSLATGGNYGYTF. This chain links TRBV27 with TRBJ1-2; TRBD1 aligns across 10 bases. Looked up from germline, CDR1 is MNHEY and CDR2 is SMNVEV (reference sequence). V lost 2 bases to trimming and J lost 2 bases; unmatched junction nucleotides: 2. CDR3 size: 15 residues.

The chain is built from TRBV6-5 and TRBJ2-1, with TRBD2 matching over 7 bases. The CDR3 is made up of 16 amino acids. CDR1 is MNHEY and CDR2 is SVGAGI in the germline V gene. The trim removed 0 bases at V and 13 bases at J, leaving 15 bases unmatched. The CDR3 loop is CASSYSSMGGGFVQFF. CDR3 coding DNA: TGTGCCAGCAGTTACTCCTCGATGGGCGGGGGATTCGTTCAGTTCTTC.

This clonotype occurred once. CDR3 nucleotide sequence: TGTGCCACCGCAGGGGGACCCAATCAGCCCCAGCATTTT. Translation gives CATAGGPNQPQHF. The chain recombines TRBV27 with TRBJ1-5; 7 bases fit TRBD1. After removal of 10 bases from V and 3 bases from J, the junction contained 6 bases not matched to a gene. The CDR3 totals 13 residues. CDR1 is MNHEY, CDR2 SMNVEV, per germline (reference sequence).